This TCR beta chain was retrieved from a study of blood T cell repertoires in COVID-19. Study information: Researchers got acute and convalescent COVID-19 samples from the United States, Italy and Spain. Nucleic acid was either cDNA or gDNA, and it came from T cells, B-cell-depleted T cells, or PBMCs.

In the authors' workflow: Reference gene primer amplification in the assay estimated nucleated cell counts. This table comes from immunoSEQ multiplex PCR, and its TCRdb copy is limited to in-frame clones, with some not included. That table furnishes V, J and clone size, whereas the DNA furnished D and trimming. This sample carries 100,000 to 150,000 clones, about four fifths of them seen once, and the ten largest clones take approximately 10%. Germline V gene sequence: CDR1 LNHDA, CDR2 SQIVND (reference sequence). The CDR3 consists of 15 residues. The V and J ends lost 6 bases and 3 bases, in that order; junction bases with no gene match: 5. The table lists this clone with a count of one.

The V gene is TRBV19, the J gene TRBJ2-1; 10 bases line up with TRBD2. The sequencing sample was made of peripheral blood. This TCR came from a man aged 60 to 75 with acute or convalescent COVID-19. CDR3 nucleotides: TGTGCCAGTAGAACCGGGACTAGCGACTACAATGAGCAGTTCTTC. Translation: CASRTGTSDYNEQFF.